The 23 T cell receptor beta chains below were found in one sample sequenced in a study of blood T cell repertoires in COVID-19. Here immunoSEQ multiplex PCR was the method, and the copy in TCRdb shows in-frame clones only, minus some. The sample gives around 250,000 clones, 86% of which show up once; approximately 8.2% is in the top ten. The sequenced sample was peripheral blood. The receptors here all came from a man between 35 and 55 years old with active or convalescent COVID-19.

V and J are TRBV7-9 and TRBJ2-1; 11 bases align to TRBD2. Germline-derived CDR1 and CDR2 are SEHNR and FQNEAQ (reference sequence). After removal of 3 bases from V and 3 bases from J, the junction contained 1 base not matched to a gene. The CDR3 is made up of 15 amino acids. CDR3 amino acids: CASSLGLADYNEQFF. The CDR3 DNA sequence: TGTGCCAGCAGCTTGGGACTAGCGGACTACAATGAGCAGTTCTTC.

V usage is TRBV18 and J usage is TRBJ2-1, with D perhaps TRBD1 (5 bases). The CDR3 contains 13 residues. Trimming removed 2 bases from V and 8 bases from J, with 10 bases in between. Germline CDR1 is KGHSH and CDR2 is LQKENI. For the CDR3, the DNA is TGTGCCAGCTCACCAGACTGGGGCGATGAGCAGTTCTTC. It is translated as CASSPDWGDEQFF.

The chain carries TRBV19 and TRBJ2-1; maybe TRBD2 (6 bases). Germline V gives CDR1 LNHDA, CDR2 SQIVND (reference sequence). The length of the CDR3 is 12 residues. Trimming took 5 bases from V and 8 from J, leaving 10 bases between them. The CDR3 DNA reads TGTGCCAGTAGTCCCACGGGGGATGAGCAGTTCTTC. Its protein is CASSPTGDEQFF.

This clone appeared once. The chain has TRBV19 and TRBJ2-3; 14 bases are shared with TRBD2. Germline trimming cut 3 bases from V and 4 bases from J; bases unmatched to any gene: 12. Germline CDR1 is LNHDA and CDR2 is SQIVND (reference sequence). This CDR3 comprises 19 residues. CDR3 nucleotides: TGTGCCAGTAGTATTTTTCTACCCGGACTAGCGGGGGGCCCAGATACGCAGTATTTT. This translates into CASSIFLPGLAGGPDTQYF.

The chain links TRBV13 to TRBJ1-6; 8 positions agree with TRBD1. The V gene's germline CDR1 is PRHDT and CDR2 FYEKMQ (reference sequence). Trimming removed 0 bases from V and 9 bases from J; junction bases left unmatched: 4. The CDR3 covers 15 residues. The CDR3 nucleotides are TGTGCCAGCAGCTTAGGAAGGACAGGGTCTTCACCCCTCCACTTT. This codes for CASSLGRTGSSPLHF.

The rearrangement uses TRBV7-6 and TRBJ2-1; TRBD2 matches at 12 bases. Germline V gives CDR1 SGHVS, CDR2 FNYEAQ. CDR3 size: 15 residues. V shed 1 base and J 7 bases; nucleotides not matched to a gene: 2. CDR3 residues: CASSLVGLAGNEQFF. The CDR3 DNA follows: TGTGCCAGCAGCTTAGTTGGACTAGCGGGAAATGAGCAGTTCTTC.

This rearrangement joins TRBV6-6 to TRBJ2-1; D possibly corresponds to TRBD1 (6 bases). This CDR3 is 20 amino acids long. The germline V gene encodes CDR1 MNHNY and CDR2 SVGAGI (reference sequence). V lost 6 bases and J lost 0, with 27 bases in between. CDR3 bases: TGTGCCAGCAGCAAGAGAAACTTACATCAAAACAGGGTCTCCTACAATGAGCAGTTCTTC. Translation gives CASSKRNLHQNRVSYNEQFF.

The chain combines TRBV3-1 (or the pseudogene TRBV3-2) with TRBJ2-7; a possible D gene is TRBD1 (7 bases). The CDR3 spans 17 residues. Germline assignment: CDR1 LGHDT and CDR2 YNNKEL (reference sequence). V lost 1 base and J lost 7, with 23 bases in between. CDR3 nucleotide sequence: TGTGCCAGCAGCCAAGGAGCAGGGGGAACACGGAGGGGGGAGCAGTACTTC. As protein: CASSQGAGGTRRGEQYF.

J is TRBJ1-4 and V is TRBV9; D remains unclear. Germline V gene data show CDR1 as SGDLS and CDR2 as YYNGEE. Trimming removed 4 bases from V and 0 bases from J, with 10 bases in between. CDR3 length: 15 residues. This CDR3 reads CASSPHSATNEKLFF. DNA for the CDR3: TGTGCCAGCAGCCCCCACAGTGCAACTAATGAAAAACTGTTTTTT.

This sequence joins TRBV10-2 and TRBJ2-1, with D unclear. The CDR3 covers 14 residues. The germline V and J ends were trimmed by 3 bases and 9 bases, with 15 bases remaining between them. Germline values: CDR1 WSHSY, CDR2 SAAADI. CDR3 DNA sequence: TGCGCCAGCAGTGATTTTGCAGGCCGTGGTGAGCAGTTCTTC. Translated: CASSDFAGRGEQFF.

The chain combines TRBV4-1 with TRBJ1-6; D might be TRBD1 (6 bases). This CDR3 has 16 residues. From germline, CDR1 is MGHRA and CDR2 YSYEKL. V was clipped by 2 bases and J by 6 bases, with 14 bases between them. CDR3: CASSQSWQGSNSPLHF. The CDR3 DNA reads TGCGCCAGCAGCCAATCCTGGCAGGGGAGTAATTCACCCCTCCACTTT.

This chain uses TRBV19 with TRBJ1-1; 8 bases are shared with TRBD1. J lost 4 bases, V lost 7 bases, and 11 bases had no gene match. This CDR3 region has 15 residues. CDR1 is LNHDA and CDR2 is SQIVND in the germline V gene (reference sequence). The CDR3 reads CASKTGQGRFTEAFF. DNA of the CDR3: TGTGCCAGTAAGACCGGACAGGGAAGATTCACTGAAGCTTTCTTT. The full variable domain, with the rest looked up from reference TRBV19 and TRBJ1-1, is DGGITQSPKYLFRKEGQNVTLSCEQNLNHDAMYWYRQDPGQGLRLIYYSQIVNDFQKGDIAEGYSVSREKKESFPLTVTSAQKNPTAFYLCASKTGQGRFTEAFFGQGTRLTVV.

The chain combines TRBV19 with TRBJ2-1; 11 bases map to TRBD1. Germline V lookup: CDR1 LNHDA, CDR2 SQIVND (reference sequence). The V and J ends lost 0 bases and 8 bases, in that order; junction bases with no gene match: 9. The CDR3 is 17 residues long. The CDR3 protein is CASSIEVGTGGGHEQFF. CDR3 DNA: TGTGCCAGTAGTATAGAGGTCGGGACAGGGGGTGGGCATGAGCAGTTCTTC.

DNA of the CDR3: TGTGCCTGGAGTCCAGGGAACTCTGGAAACACCATATATTTT. This sequence encodes CAWSPGNSGNTIYF. The rearrangement joins TRBV30 to TRBJ1-3; maybe TRBD1 (5 bases). The germline V gene encodes CDR1 GTSNPN and CDR2 SVGIG (reference sequence). There are 14 residues in the CDR3. The V and J ends lost 2 bases and 0 bases respectively, with 8 bases between them.

This sequence joins TRBV5-4 and TRBJ1-2, with TRBD1 matching 8 bases. Trimming took 3 bases from V and 9 from J; bases not matched to a gene: 10. Germline V CDR1 and CDR2: SGHNT, YYREEE (reference sequence). CDR3 length equals 14 residues. The CDR3: CASSSGIGQGSYTF. DNA for the CDR3: TGTGCCAGCAGCTCAGGTATAGGACAGGGCAGCTACACCTTC. Looking up the rest from reference TRBV5-4 and TRBJ1-2 gives the full variable domain: ETGVTQSPTHLIKTRGQQVTLRCSSQSGHNTVSWYQQALGQGPQFIFQYYREEENGRGNFPPRFSGLQFPNYSSELNVNALELDDSALYLCASSSGIGQGSYTFGSGTRLTVV.

The rearrangement links TRBV7-3 to TRBJ2-1; D not resolved. The V gene's germline CDR1 is SGHTA and CDR2 FQGTGA. The V end lost 3 bases, the J end lost 7 bases, and 4 bases lay between the germline ends. The CDR3 is 11 amino acids. This CDR3 reads CASSFGNEQFF. DNA of the CDR3: TGTGCCAGCAGCTTCGGTAATGAGCAGTTCTTC.

This clone came up a few times. The V gene is TRBV6-1, the J gene TRBJ1-2; 8 nucleotides line up with TRBD1. The V gene's germline CDR1 is MNHNS and CDR2 SASEGT. The CDR3 covers 13 residues. With 2 bases clipped from V and 10 bases from J, the junction kept 6 bases outside the gene matches. The CDR3 region is CASSELGQDDYTF. Here the CDR3 DNA reads TGTGCCAGCAGTGAATTGGGACAGGATGACTACACCTTC.

The V call is TRBV9, the J call TRBJ2-7, with 8 bases aligning to TRBD2. This CDR3 has 15 residues. Trimming took 0 bases from V and 4 from J; bases not matched to a gene: 6. The germline V gene has CDR1 SGDLS and CDR2 YYNGEE. The CDR3 loop reads CASSVDVSGTYEQYF. CDR3 coding DNA: TGTGCCAGCAGCGTAGATGTTAGCGGGACGTACGAGCAGTACTTC.

This chain uses TRBV24-1 with TRBJ2-4, with D perhaps matching TRBD1 (5 bases). CDR1 KGHDR and CDR2 SFDVKD come from the germline V gene. Trimming removed 2 bases at V and 6 bases at J, with 13 bases between. This CDR3 has 15 amino acids. CDR3 loop: CATSDSSDNGNIQYF. The CDR3 DNA sequence: TGTGCCACCAGTGATTCCTCGGACAACGGAAACATTCAGTACTTC.

V usage is TRBV18 and J usage is TRBJ1-1, with D possibly TRBD1 on 5 matching bases. Trimming removed 3 bases at V and 7 bases at J, with 12 bases between. The germline CDR1 and CDR2 sequences are KGHSH and LQKENI. CDR3 length: 13 amino acids. The CDR3 DNA reads TGTGCCAGCTCACCCACTCCTGACAGTGAAGCTTTCTTT. As protein: CASSPTPDSEAFF.

The chain is built from TRBV6-5 and TRBJ1-2; 8 bases are a match to TRBD1. V shed 6 bases and J 2 bases; nucleotides not matched to a gene: 8. The CDR3 sequence is 15 residues long. Germline lookup yields CDR1 MNHEY and CDR2 SVGAGI. CDR3 DNA sequence: TGTGCCAGCAGACCAGGGACAGGCTGGAACTATGGCTACACCTTC. Its protein is CASRPGTGWNYGYTF.

The chain recombines TRBV19 with TRBJ2-7; 9 bases are a match to TRBD1. This CDR3 comprises 16 residues. Per germline, CDR1 LNHDA and CDR2 SQIVND (reference sequence). Trimming at V came to 1 base and at J to 0 bases, leaving 4 bases not matched to a gene. As DNA, the CDR3 is TGTGCCAGTAGTATAGGCCGGACAGGGGTCTCCTACGAGCAGTACTTC. Amino acid sequence: CASSIGRTGVSYEQYF.

The V gene is TRBV2, the J gene TRBJ2-2, with D tentatively TRBD1 (6 bases). V was trimmed by 6 bases and J by 5 bases, leaving 7 bases between them. This CDR3 contains 12 residues. The germline gives CDR1 SNHLY, CDR2 FYNNEI. CDR3 nucleotides: TGTGCCAGCAGCGACAGGACCGGGGAGCTGTTTTTT. It translates to CASSDRTGELFF.